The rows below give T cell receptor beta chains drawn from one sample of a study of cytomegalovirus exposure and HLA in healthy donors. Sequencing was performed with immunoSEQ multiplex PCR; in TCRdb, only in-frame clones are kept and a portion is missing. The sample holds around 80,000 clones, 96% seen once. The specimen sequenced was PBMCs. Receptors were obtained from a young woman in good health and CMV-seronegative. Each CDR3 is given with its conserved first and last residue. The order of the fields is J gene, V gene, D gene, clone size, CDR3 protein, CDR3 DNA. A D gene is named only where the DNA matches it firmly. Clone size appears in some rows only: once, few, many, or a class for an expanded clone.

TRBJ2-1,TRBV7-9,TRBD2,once,CASSLTSGGGNEQFF,TGTGCCAGCAGCTTAACCAGCGGGGGGGGGAATGAGCAGTTCTTC
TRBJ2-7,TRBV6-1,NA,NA,CASSEGTDYEQYF,TGTGCCAGCAGTGAAGGGACAGACTACGAGCAGTACTTC
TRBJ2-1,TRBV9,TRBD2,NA,CASSATSRSYNEQFF,TGTGCCAGCAGCGCGACTAGCCGTTCCTACAATGAGCAGTTCTTC
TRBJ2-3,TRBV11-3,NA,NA,CASSLAGTSTDTQYF,TGTGCCAGCAGCTTAGCGGGGACTAGCACAGATACGCAGTATTTT
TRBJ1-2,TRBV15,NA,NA,CATSRDEGTIFYGYTF,TGTGCCACCAGCAGAGATGAGGGTACGATATTCTATGGCTACACCTTC
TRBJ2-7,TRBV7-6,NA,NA,CASSPRRYSAEEQYF,TGTGCCAGCAGCCCCCGGCGGTACTCAGCGGAAGAGCAGTACTTC
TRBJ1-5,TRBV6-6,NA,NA,CASSLQGRDGQPQHF,TGTGCCAGCAGTCTACAGGGACGAGACGGTCAGCCCCAGCATTTT
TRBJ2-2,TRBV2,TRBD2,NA,CAGTSAGASTGELFF,TGTGCCGGAACATCAGCGGGAGCTAGCACCGGGGAGCTGTTTTTT
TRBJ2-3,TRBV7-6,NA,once,CASSQDYTKGKDTQYF,TGTGCCAGCAGTCAAGACTACACTAAAGGGAAAGATACGCAGTATTTT
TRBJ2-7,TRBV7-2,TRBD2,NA,CASSPLAVPHYEQYF,TGTGCCAGCAGCCCACTAGCGGTACCCCACTACGAGCAGTACTTC
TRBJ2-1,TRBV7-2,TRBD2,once,CASSLLGTSGSPRYNEQFF,TGTGCCAGCAGCTTACTAGGGACTAGCGGCTCTCCCCGGTACAATGAGCAGTTCTTC
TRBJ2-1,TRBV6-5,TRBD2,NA,CASSAGTSGNEQFF,TGTGCCAGCAGTGCCGGGACTAGCGGCAATGAGCAGTTCTTC
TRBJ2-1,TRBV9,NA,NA,CASSPHSITYNEQFF,TGTGCCAGCAGCCCACACAGTATAACCTACAATGAGCAGTTCTTC
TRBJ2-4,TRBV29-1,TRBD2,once,CSALSAGGPGYNIQYF,TGCAGCGCTCTTTCTGCGGGAGGGCCCGGATATAACATTCAGTACTTC
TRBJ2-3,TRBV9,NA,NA,CASSADSLTDTQYF,TGTGCCAGCAGCGCGGACAGCCTCACAGATACGCAGTATTTT
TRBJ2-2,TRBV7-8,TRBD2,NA,CASSERSGSNTGELFF,TGTGCCAGCAGCGAGCGGAGCGGGAGTAACACCGGGGAGCTGTTTTTT
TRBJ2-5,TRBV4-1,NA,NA,CASSLVEGRWETQYF,TGCGCCAGCAGCCTCGTTGAGGGGAGGTGGGAGACCCAGTACTTC
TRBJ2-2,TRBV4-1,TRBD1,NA,CASRDRAANTGELFF,TGCGCCAGCAGGGACAGGGCCGCGAACACCGGGGAGCTGTTTTTT
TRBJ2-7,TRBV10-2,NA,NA,CASSESTIGYEQYF,TGCGCCAGCAGTGAGTCGACTATAGGTTACGAGCAGTACTTC
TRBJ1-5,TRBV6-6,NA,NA,CASSYLGDQPQHF,TGTGCCAGCAGTTACCTCGGTGATCAGCCCCAGCATTTT
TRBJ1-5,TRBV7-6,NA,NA,CASSLAGPPNQPQHF,TGTGCCAGCAGCTTAGCGGGCCCGCCCAATCAGCCCCAGCATTTT
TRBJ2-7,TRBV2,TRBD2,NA,CASSDLSGGGPGYEQYF,TGTGCCAGCAGTGACCTTAGCGGGGGGGGTCCCGGATACGAGCAGTACTTC
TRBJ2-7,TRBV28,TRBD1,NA,CASSLVGTGVGEQYF,TGTGCCAGCAGTTTAGTTGGGACAGGCGTGGGGGAGCAGTACTTC
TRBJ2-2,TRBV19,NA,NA,CASQLGLSNTGELFF,TGTGCCAGCCAACTAGGACTTTCGAACACCGGGGAGCTGTTTTTT
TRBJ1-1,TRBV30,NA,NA,CAWRQAGAEAFF,TGTGCCTGGAGACAGGCGGGGGCTGAAGCTTTCTTT
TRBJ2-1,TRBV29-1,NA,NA,CSVEGQGSSYNEQFF,TGCAGCGTTGAAGGGCAGGGGAGCTCCTACAATGAGCAGTTCTTC
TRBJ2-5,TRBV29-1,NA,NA,CSVPTGLEETQYF,TGCAGCGTCCCCACAGGGTTGGAAGAGACCCAGTACTTC
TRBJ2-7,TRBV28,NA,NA,CASDTGSNEQYF,TGTGCCAGCGATACGGGTAGCAACGAGCAGTACTTC
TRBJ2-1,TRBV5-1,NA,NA,CASSKDTNEQFF,TGCGCCAGCAGCAAGGACACCAATGAGCAGTTCTTC
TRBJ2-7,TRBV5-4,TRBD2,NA,CASSLAGGPYEQYF,TGTGCCAGCAGCTTGGCGGGAGGCCCCTACGAGCAGTACTTC
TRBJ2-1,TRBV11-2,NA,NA,CASSLAFLGGKSSYNEQFF,TGTGCCAGCAGCTTAGCTTTTCTGGGGGGAAAGAGCTCCTACAATGAGCAGTTCTTC
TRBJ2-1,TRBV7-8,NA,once,CASSFLGSSAGLTNEQFF,TGTGCCAGCAGCTTTCTTGGCTCGAGTGCGGGACTTACCAATGAGCAGTTCTTC
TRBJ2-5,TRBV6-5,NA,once,CACTGSYQETQYF,TGTGCCTGTACAGGGAGTTATCAAGAGACCCAGTACTTC
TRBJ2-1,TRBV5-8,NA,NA,CASSLGLADTNEQFF,TGTGCCAGCAGCTTGGGATTAGCGGACACCAATGAGCAGTTCTTC
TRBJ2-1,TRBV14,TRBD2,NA,CASSRSQGAGRQFF,TGTGCCAGCAGCCGGTCCCAGGGAGCGGGGAGGCAGTTCTTC
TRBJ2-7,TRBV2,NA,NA,CAAGLLSSYEQYF,TGTGCCGCTGGACTCTTGAGCTCCTACGAGCAGTACTTC
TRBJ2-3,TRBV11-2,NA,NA,CASSLDHRPYGTPAVDTQYF,TGTGCCAGCAGCTTAGATCATCGCCCCTACGGGACTCCAGCGGTAGATACGCAGTATTTT
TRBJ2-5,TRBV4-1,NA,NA,CASSQDPTSSAWQETQYF,TGCGCCAGCAGCCAAGACCCAACTAGCTCGGCTTGGCAAGAGACCCAGTACTTC
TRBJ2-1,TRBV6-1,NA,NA,CASSEGFGGRGIDEQFF,TGTGCCAGCAGTGAAGGGTTTGGGGGGCGGGGGATTGATGAGCAGTTCTTC
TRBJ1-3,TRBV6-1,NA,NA,CASSESEGNTIYF,TGTGCCAGCAGTGAATCGGAGGGGAACACCATATATTTT
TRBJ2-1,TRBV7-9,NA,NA,CASSPQLAEARNEQFF,TGTGCCAGCAGCCCCCAGTTGGCGGAGGCTCGCAATGAGCAGTTCTTC